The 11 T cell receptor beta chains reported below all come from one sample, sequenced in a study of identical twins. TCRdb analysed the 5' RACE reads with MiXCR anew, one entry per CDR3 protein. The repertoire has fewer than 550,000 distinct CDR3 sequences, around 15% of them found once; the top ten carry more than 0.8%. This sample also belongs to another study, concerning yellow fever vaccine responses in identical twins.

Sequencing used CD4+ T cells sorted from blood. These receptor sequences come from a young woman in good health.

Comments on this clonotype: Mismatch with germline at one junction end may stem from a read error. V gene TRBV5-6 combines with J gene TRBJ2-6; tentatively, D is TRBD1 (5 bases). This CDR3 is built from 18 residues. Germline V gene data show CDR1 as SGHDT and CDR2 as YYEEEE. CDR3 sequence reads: CACSLKTGWGSGANVLTF. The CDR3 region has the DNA TGTGCCTGCAGCTTGAAAACAGGCTGGGGATCTGGGGCCAACGTCCTGACTTTC.

CDR3 DNA sequence: TGTGCCGGCGGACCCAATTCACCCCTCCACTTT. This codes for CAGGPNSPLHF. The chain recombines TRBV6-1 with TRBJ1-6; D remains unclear. V was pared by 11 bases and J by 7 bases, with 9 bases between. The CDR3 sequence is 11 residues long. Germline assignment: CDR1 MNHNS and CDR2 SASEGT.

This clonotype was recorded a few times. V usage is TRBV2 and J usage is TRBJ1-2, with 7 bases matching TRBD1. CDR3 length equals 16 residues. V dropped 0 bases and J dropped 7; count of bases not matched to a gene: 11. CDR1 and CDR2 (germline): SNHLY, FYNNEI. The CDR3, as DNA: TGTGCCAGCAGTGAAGCCCTCGACAGGGTTGTTGGTGGCTACACCTTC. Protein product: CASSEALDRVVGGYTF.

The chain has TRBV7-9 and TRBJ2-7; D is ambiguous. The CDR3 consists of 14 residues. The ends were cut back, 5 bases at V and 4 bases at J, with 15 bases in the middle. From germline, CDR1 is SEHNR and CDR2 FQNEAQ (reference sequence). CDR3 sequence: CASSVEEISYEQYF. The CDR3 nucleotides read TGTGCCAGCAGCGTTGAGGAGATATCTTACGAGCAGTACTTC.

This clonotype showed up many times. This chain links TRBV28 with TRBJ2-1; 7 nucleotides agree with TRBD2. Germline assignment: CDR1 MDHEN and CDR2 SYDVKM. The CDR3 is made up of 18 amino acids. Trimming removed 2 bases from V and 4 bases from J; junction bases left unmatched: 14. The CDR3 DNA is TGTGCCAGCAGTTTAAATTCCCGACTAGACGGGGGGTACAATGAGCAGTTCTTC. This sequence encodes CASSLNSRLDGGYNEQFF.

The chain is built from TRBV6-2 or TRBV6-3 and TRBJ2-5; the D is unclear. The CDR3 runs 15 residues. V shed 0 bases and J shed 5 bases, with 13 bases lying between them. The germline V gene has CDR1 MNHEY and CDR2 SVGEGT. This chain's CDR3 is CASSYSPSSRETQYF. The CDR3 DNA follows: TGTGCCAGCAGTTACTCGCCGAGTAGCAGGGAGACCCAGTACTTC.

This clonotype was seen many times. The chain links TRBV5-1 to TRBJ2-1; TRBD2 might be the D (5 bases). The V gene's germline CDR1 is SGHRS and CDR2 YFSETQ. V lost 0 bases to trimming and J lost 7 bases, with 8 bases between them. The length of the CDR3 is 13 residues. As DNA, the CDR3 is TGCGCCAGCAGCTTGGCCCGCGGGAATGAGCAGTTCTTC. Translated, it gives CASSLARGNEQFF.

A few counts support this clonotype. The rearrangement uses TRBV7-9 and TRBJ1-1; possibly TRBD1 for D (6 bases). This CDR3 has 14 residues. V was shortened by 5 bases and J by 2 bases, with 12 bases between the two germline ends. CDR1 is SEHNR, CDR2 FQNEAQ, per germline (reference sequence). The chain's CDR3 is CASSRDTANTEAFF. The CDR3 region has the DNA TGTGCCAGCAGCCGGGACACCGCCAACACTGAAGCTTTCTTT.

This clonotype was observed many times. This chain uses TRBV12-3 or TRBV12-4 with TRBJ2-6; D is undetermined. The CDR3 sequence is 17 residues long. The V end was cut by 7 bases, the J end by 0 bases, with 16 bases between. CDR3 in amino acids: CASKIFGRSSGANVLTF. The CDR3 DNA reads TGTGCCAGCAAAATCTTCGGACGCAGCTCTGGGGCCAACGTCCTGACTTTC.

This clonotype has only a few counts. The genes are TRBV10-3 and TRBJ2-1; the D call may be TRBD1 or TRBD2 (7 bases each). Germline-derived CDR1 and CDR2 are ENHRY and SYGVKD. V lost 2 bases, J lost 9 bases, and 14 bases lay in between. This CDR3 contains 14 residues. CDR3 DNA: TGTGCCATCAGTGAGGTCCAGGGGGAGGGTGAGCAGTTCTTC. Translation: CAISEVQGEGEQFF.

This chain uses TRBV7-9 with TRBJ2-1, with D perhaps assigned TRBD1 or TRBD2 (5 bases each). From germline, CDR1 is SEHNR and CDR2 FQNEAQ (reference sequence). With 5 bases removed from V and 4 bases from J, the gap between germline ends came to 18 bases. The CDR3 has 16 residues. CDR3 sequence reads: CASSPGGGQGYNEQFF. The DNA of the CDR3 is TGTGCCAGCAGCCCCGGAGGAGGACAAGGGTACAATGAGCAGTTCTTC.